Shown below are 19 T cell receptor beta chains from a single sample sequenced in a study of beta chain features in type 1 diabetes. Every isolated RNA sample was fully reverse transcribed, so sequencing captured expressed TCRB transcripts. TCRdb's table, derived via immunoSEQ multiplex PCR, lists solely in-frame clones and lacks some. This sample has some 360,000 clones, with less than 20% found just once. Specimen: naive CD4+ T cells from blood. The origin of the receptors is a young woman in good health.

The chain uses TRBV5-4 and TRBJ2-7; maybe TRBD2 (6 bases). This CDR3 has 15 amino acids. The germline V gene encodes CDR1 SGHNT and CDR2 YYREEE (reference sequence). The V end lost 4 bases, the J end lost 3 bases, and 17 bases lay between the germline ends. The chain's CDR3 is CASSPLIGSLYEQYF. Here the CDR3 DNA reads TGTGCCAGCAGCCCCCTTATCGGGAGTCTCTACGAGCAGTACTTC.

V is TRBV6-5 and J is TRBJ2-3; TRBD2 is a possible D gene (6 bases). The CDR3 consists of 13 residues. The V end was cut by 5 bases, the J end by 6 bases, with 12 bases between. Germline V gene lookup returns CDR1 MNHEY and CDR2 SVGAGI. CDR3 nucleotide sequence: TGTGCCAGCAGTCCTCTCCGGGGGGATACGCAGTATTTT. Translated, it gives CASSPLRGDTQYF.

This chain links TRBV18 with TRBJ2-2; possible D gene TRBD1, 5 bases. Germline V lookup: CDR1 KGHSH, CDR2 LQKENI. CDR3 length equals 15 residues. V lost 4 bases and J lost 0, with 9 bases in between. The CDR3 loop is CASSQGRANTGELFF. DNA of the CDR3: TGTGCCAGCTCACAAGGCAGGGCGAACACCGGGGAGCTGTTTTTT.

The chain combines TRBV2 with TRBJ1-1; D perhaps matches TRBD1 (6 bases). The CDR3 consists of 14 residues. Trimming removed 8 bases from V and 1 base from J, with 14 bases in between. Germline assignment: CDR1 SNHLY and CDR2 FYNNEI. CDR3 DNA: TGTGCCAGCCAGGCGGGGGCCTCGAACACTGAAGCTTTCTTT. This codes for CASQAGASNTEAFF.

This clone was picked up a small number of times. CDR3 DNA: TGTGCCAGCAGCGTAGCCAGGCATCCCGGGCAGTTCTTC. It specifies CASSVARHPGQFF. V usage is TRBV9 and J usage is TRBJ2-1; no reliable D call. V lost 0 bases to trimming and J lost 12 bases, with 13 bases between them. The CDR3 runs 13 residues. Germline CDR1 reads SGDLS; CDR2 reads YYNGEE. The full variable domain, completed using reference TRBV9 and TRBJ2-1, is DSGVTQTPKHLITATGQRVTLRCSPRSGDLSVYWYQQSLDQGLQFLIQYYNGEERAKGNILERFSAQQFPDLHSELNLSSLELGDSALYFCASSVARHPGQFFGPGTRLTVL.

The DNA for the CDR3 is TGTGCCAGCAGCGCCCTAGGGAACACTGAAGCTTTCTTT. It yields the protein CASSALGNTEAFF. This chain links TRBV7-2 with TRBJ1-1; D call uncertain. The CDR3 spans 13 residues. The germline V and J ends were trimmed by 5 bases and 1 base, with 8 bases remaining between them. Germline V gene data show CDR1 as SGHTA and CDR2 as FQGNSA.

This clone has just a few counts. V and J are TRBV9 and TRBJ1-1; D not certain. The V gene lost 4 bases and the J gene lost 1 base, with 8 bases spanning the gap. The CDR3 length is 13 residues. Per germline, CDR1 SGDLS and CDR2 YYNGEE. The CDR3 coding sequence is TGTGCCAGCAGCCCTGACTGGAACACTGAAGCTTTCTTT. Translation gives CASSPDWNTEAFF. The full variable domain, completed using reference TRBV9 and TRBJ1-1, is DSGVTQTPKHLITATGQRVTLRCSPRSGDLSVYWYQQSLDQGLQFLIQYYNGEERAKGNILERFSAQQFPDLHSELNLSSLELGDSALYFCASSPDWNTEAFFGQGTRLTVV.

The chain carries TRBV18 and TRBJ1-2, with a possible D match to TRBD1 (6 bases). This CDR3 comprises 12 residues. Germline values: CDR1 KGHSH, CDR2 LQKENI. V shed 4 bases and J shed 5 bases, with 8 bases lying between them. The CDR3 coding sequence is TGTGCCAGCTCACTTACAGGGTATGGCTACACCTTC. This translates into CASSLTGYGYTF.

The chain joins TRBV5-4 to TRBJ1-2; D might be TRBD1 (5 bases). Germline V gene data show CDR1 as SGHNT and CDR2 as YYREEE (reference sequence). The CDR3 is 14 residues long. The V and J ends lost 10 bases and 0 bases respectively, with 16 bases between them. The CDR3 bases are TGTGCCCTGACCCCGGACACCGCTAACTATGGCTACACCTTC. As protein: CALTPDTANYGYTF.

This chain connects TRBV2 to TRBJ2-2, with D possibly being TRBD2 (7 bases). Germline CDR1 is SNHLY and CDR2 is FYNNEI. Deletions cut 0 bases from V and 8 bases from J, with 16 bases between. This CDR3 spans 16 amino acids. The CDR3 DNA reads TGTGCCAGCAGTGAAGCGCTTCACGGGGGGCTGGGGGAGCTGTTTTTT. Residues: CASSEALHGGLGELFF.

The chain combines TRBV7-9 with TRBJ2-5; TRBD2 matches at 7 bases. Germline loops: CDR1 SEHNR, CDR2 FQNEAQ (reference sequence). The junction had 2 bases not matched to a gene; V was cut back by 0 bases and J by 4 bases. This CDR3 region has 14 residues. CDR3 in amino acids: CASSLATSRETQYF. As DNA, the CDR3 is TGTGCCAGCAGCTTAGCGACTAGCCGAGAGACCCAGTACTTC.

The chain combines TRBV30 with TRBJ2-7; 8 nucleotides agree with TRBD2. Germline V gene sequence: CDR1 GTSNPN, CDR2 SVGIG (reference sequence). With 2 bases clipped from V and 6 bases from J, the junction kept 9 bases outside the gene matches. The CDR3 sequence is 14 residues long. CDR3: CAWSPPAGVSEQYF. CDR3 nucleotide sequence: TGTGCCTGGAGTCCACCAGCGGGAGTTAGCGAGCAGTACTTC. The full variable domain, completed using reference TRBV30 and TRBJ2-7, is SQTIHQWPATLVQPVGSPLSLECTVEGTSNPNLYWYRQAAGRGLQLLFYSVGIGQISSEVPQNLSASRPQDRQFILSSKKLLLSDSGFYLCAWSPPAGVSEQYFGPGTRLTVT.

This clone was counted between two and nine times. This sequence joins TRBV5-8 and TRBJ1-2, with D perhaps TRBD1 (5 bases). This CDR3 is built from 14 residues. Trimming left V 2 bases short and J 3 bases short, with 11 bases between. Germline V gene data show CDR1 as SGHTS and CDR2 as YDEGEE. The CDR3 coding sequence is TGTGCCAGCAGCTTCGACAGAGCTTACTATGGCTACACCTTC. Translating gives CASSFDRAYYGYTF.

The chain employs TRBV5-4 and TRBJ2-2, with TRBD1 matching over 9 bases. Per the germline V gene, CDR1 is SGHNT and CDR2 is YYREEE (reference sequence). V trimming: 3 bases; J trimming: 4 bases; junction bases outside the gene matches: 7. This CDR3 is built from 16 residues. In nucleotides, the CDR3 is TGTGCCAGCAGCTCCGACAGGGGGATAGGCACCGGGGAGCTGTTTTTT. Translated: CASSSDRGIGTGELFF.

Only a few counts were recorded for this clone. This chain joins TRBV7-2 and TRBJ1-1; TRBD1 might be the D (5 bases). CDR1 and CDR2 (germline): SGHTA, FQGNSA. With 5 bases removed from V and 5 bases from J, the gap between germline ends came to 15 bases. There are 14 residues in the CDR3. CDR3 nucleotides: TGTGCCAGCAGCCGCCGTCAGGGCGGAACTGAAGCTTTCTTT. Protein: CASSRRQGGTEAFF.

This chain links TRBV7-9 with TRBJ2-7; D might be TRBD2 (5 bases). Trimming shortened V by 5 bases and J by 0 bases, and 11 bases separated the two germline ends. CDR1 is SEHNR, CDR2 FQNEAQ, per germline (reference sequence). The CDR3 loop spans 14 amino acids. The DNA for the CDR3 is TGTGCCAGCAGCACAAGCGGAAACTCCTACGAGCAGTACTTC. It is translated as CASSTSGNSYEQYF.

This clone was seen a few times. This chain links TRBV10-3 with TRBJ2-7; a weak D match, TRBD1 (6 bases). Trimming shortened V by 3 bases and J by 12 bases, and 27 bases separated the two germline ends. CDR1 is ENHRY, CDR2 SYGVKD, per germline. CDR3 size: 16 residues. CDR3 DNA sequence: TGTGCCATCAGTGAAACGGTGGGGACACAACTAGGGCGGGCGTACTTC. Translation gives CAISETVGTQLGRAYF.

This clone came up a few times. The gene calls are TRBV5-1 and TRBJ2-2; D call uncertain. This CDR3 comprises 13 residues. Deletions cut 0 bases from V and 4 bases from J, with 4 bases between. In germline, CDR1 is SGHRS, CDR2 YFSETQ. The CDR3 is CASSLDGTGELFF. The DNA of the CDR3 is TGCGCCAGCAGCTTGGACGGCACCGGGGAGCTGTTTTTT.

In DNA form, the CDR3 reads TGTGCCAGCAGCTTGGGAGGGGGCGAGGGCGAGCAGTACTTC. Translating it yields CASSLGGGEGEQYF. The chain employs TRBV5-6 and TRBJ2-7; TRBD1 matches at 7 bases. CDR1 and CDR2 (germline): SGHDT, YYEEEE. After removal of 0 bases from V and 6 bases from J, the junction contained 6 bases not matched to a gene. This CDR3 spans 14 amino acids.